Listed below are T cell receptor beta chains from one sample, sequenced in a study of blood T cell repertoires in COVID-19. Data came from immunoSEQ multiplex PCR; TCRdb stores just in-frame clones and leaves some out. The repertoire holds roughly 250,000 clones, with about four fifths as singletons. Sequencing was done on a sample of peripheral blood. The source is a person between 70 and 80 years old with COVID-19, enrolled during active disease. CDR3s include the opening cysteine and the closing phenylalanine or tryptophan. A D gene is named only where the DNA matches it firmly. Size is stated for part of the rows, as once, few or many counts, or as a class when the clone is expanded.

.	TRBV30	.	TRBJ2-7	CAWGSRVGEQYF	TGTGCCTGGGGGAGCAGGGTTGGGGAGCAGTACTTC
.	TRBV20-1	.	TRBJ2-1	CSASGRGSSYNEQFF	TGCAGTGCTAGTGGACGGGGGAGCTCCTACAATGAGCAGTTCTTC
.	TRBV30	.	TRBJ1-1	CAWSGQDNMNTEAFF	TGTGCCTGGAGTGGCCAGGACAATATGAACACTGAAGCTTTCTTT
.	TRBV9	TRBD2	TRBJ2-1	CASSAGLAGYNEQFF	TGTGCCAGCAGCGCCGGACTAGCGGGATACAATGAGCAGTTCTTC
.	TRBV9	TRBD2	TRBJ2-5	CASSAGGNLKETQYF	TGTGCCAGCAGCGCCGGGGGGAATTTGAAAGAGACCCAGTACTTC
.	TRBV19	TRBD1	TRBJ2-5	CASSMGQGVPETQYF	TGTGCCAGTAGTATGGGACAGGGGGTCCCAGAGACCCAGTACTTC
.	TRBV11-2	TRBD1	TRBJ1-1	CASSLGGGGGLNTEAFF	TGTGCCAGCAGCTTAGGAGGAGGGGGCGGTTTGAACACTGAAGCTTTCTTT
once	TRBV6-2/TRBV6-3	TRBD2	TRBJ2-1	CASSGSGGAYNEQFF	TGTGCCAGCAGTGGGAGCGGGGGGGCCTACAATGAGCAGTTCTTC
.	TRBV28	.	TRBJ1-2	CASSLTNYGYTF	TGTGCCAGCAGCCTGACAAACTATGGCTACACCTTC
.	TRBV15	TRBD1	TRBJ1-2	CATSLPGGYGYTF	TGTGCCACCTCCTTGCCAGGGGGTTATGGCTACACCTTC
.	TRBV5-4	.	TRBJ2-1	CASSAGTVTYNEQFF	TGTGCCAGCAGCGCGGGGACAGTTACCTACAATGAGCAGTTCTTC
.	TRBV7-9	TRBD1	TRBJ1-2	CASSTRQGSGYTF	TGTGCCAGCAGCACACGACAGGGGAGCGGCTACACCTTC
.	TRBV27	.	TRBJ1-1	CASSLSYSIGWNTEAFF	TGTGCCAGCAGTTTAAGCTACTCTATTGGTTGGAACACTGAAGCTTTCTTT
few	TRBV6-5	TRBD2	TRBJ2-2	CASSLTGLAVPGELFF	TGTGCCAGCAGTTTGACGGGACTAGCGGTACCCGGGGAGCTGTTTTTT
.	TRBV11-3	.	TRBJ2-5	CASSLDQGEQETQYF	TGTGCCAGCAGCTTAGATCAGGGCGAACAAGAGACCCAGTACTTC
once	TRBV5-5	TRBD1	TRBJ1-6	CASSRSGTGGSPLHF	TGTGCCAGCAGCCGCTCCGGGACAGGGGGATCACCCCTCCACTTT
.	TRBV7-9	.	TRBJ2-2	CASSPDSSGELFF	TGTGCCAGCAGTCCCGACAGTTCCGGGGAGCTGTTTTTT
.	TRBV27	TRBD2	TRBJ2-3	CASTLLTSGGPGTQYF	TGTGCCAGCACCCTACTGACTAGCGGGGGGCCAGGAACGCAGTATTTT
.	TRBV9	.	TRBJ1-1	CASSVGGALNTEAFF	TGTGCCAGCAGCGTAGGTGGGGCCCTGAACACTGAAGCTTTCTTT
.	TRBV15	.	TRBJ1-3	CATSREDNSGNTIYF	TGTGCCACCAGCCGAGAGGACAACTCTGGAAACACCATATATTTT
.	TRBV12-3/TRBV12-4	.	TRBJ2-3	CASTFRGTDTQYF	TGTGCCAGCACTTTCAGGGGCACTGATACGCAGTATTTT
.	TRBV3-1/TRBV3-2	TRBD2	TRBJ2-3	CASSQGIAGVDTQYF	TGTGCCAGCAGCCAGGGGATAGCGGGTGTGGATACGCAGTATTTT
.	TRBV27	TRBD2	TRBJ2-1	CASSWGPGLAVPSDEQFF	TGTGCCAGCAGTTGGGGACCAGGACTAGCGGTCCCAAGCGATGAGCAGTTCTTC
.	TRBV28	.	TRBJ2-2	CASASDSLSTGELFF	TGTGCCAGCGCTTCGGACAGTTTGAGCACCGGGGAGCTGTTTTTT
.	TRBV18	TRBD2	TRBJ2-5	CASSQALAGETQYF	TGTGCCAGCTCACAGGCCCTAGCGGGTGAGACCCAGTACTTC
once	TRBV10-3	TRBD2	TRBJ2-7	CAISGTSTYEQYF	TGTGCCATCTCTGGGACTAGTACATACGAGCAGTACTTC
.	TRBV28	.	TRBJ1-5	CASRHMQGRNQPQHF	TGTGCCAGCAGACACATGCAGGGTCGCAATCAGCCCCAGCATTTT
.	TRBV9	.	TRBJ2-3	CASSVGLDQNTDTQYF	TGTGCCAGCAGCGTCGGACTGGATCAAAACACAGATACGCAGTATTTT
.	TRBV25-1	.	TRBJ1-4	CASSDAGGLNEKLFF	TGTGCCAGCAGTGACGCCGGAGGGTTAAATGAAAAACTGTTTTTT
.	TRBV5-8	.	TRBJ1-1	CASSLEVRSNTEAFF	TGTGCCAGCAGCTTGGAAGTCAGGTCGAACACTGAAGCTTTCTTT
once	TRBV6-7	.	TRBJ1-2	CASSYLVQGAPNYGYTF	TGTGCCAGCAGTTACTTAGTCCAGGGCGCACCTAACTATGGCTACACCTTC
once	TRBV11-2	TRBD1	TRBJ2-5	CASSLDLQGALSKTQYF	TGTGCCAGCAGCTTAGATCTCCAGGGGGCCCTGAGTAAGACCCAGTACTTC
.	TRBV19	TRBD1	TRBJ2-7	CASRLKGAMAYEQYF	TGTGCCAGTAGGTTGAAGGGGGCCATGGCTTACGAGCAGTACTTC
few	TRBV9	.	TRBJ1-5	CASSRGASNQPQHF	TGTGCCAGCAGCCGGGGGGCGAGCAATCAGCCCCAGCATTTT
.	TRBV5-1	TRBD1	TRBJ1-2	CASSLVGGQGNGYTF	TGCGCCAGCAGCTTGGTAGGGGGACAGGGTAATGGCTACACCTTC
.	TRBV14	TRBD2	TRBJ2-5	CASSPGLAAKETQYF	TGTGCCAGCAGCCCGGGACTAGCGGCAAAAGAGACCCAGTACTTC
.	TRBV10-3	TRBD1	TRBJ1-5	CAISRGTGTDQPQHF	TGTGCCATCAGCAGAGGGACAGGAACGGATCAGCCCCAGCATTTT
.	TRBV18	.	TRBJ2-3	CASSPASLVRTDTQYF	TGTGCCAGCTCACCAGCGAGCCTGGTACGCACAGATACGCAGTATTTT
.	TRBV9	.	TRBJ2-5	CASSVGPLGSSETQYF	TGTGCCAGCAGCGTAGGGCCCCTTGGCAGTTCAGAGACCCAGTACTTC
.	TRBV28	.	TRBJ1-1	CATQGYSEAFF	TGTGCCACCCAGGGTTACTCTGAAGCTTTCTTT
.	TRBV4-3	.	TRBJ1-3	CASSQGQVSDTIYF	TGCGCCAGCAGCCAAGGTCAGGTGTCGGACACCATATATTTT
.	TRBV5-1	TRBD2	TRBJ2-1	CASSLASGRVDEQFF	TGCGCCAGCAGCTTGGCCAGCGGGAGGGTGGATGAGCAGTTCTTC
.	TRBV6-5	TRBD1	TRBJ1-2	CASSPDRDNYGYTF	TGTGCCAGCAGCCCCGACAGGGATAACTATGGCTACACCTTC
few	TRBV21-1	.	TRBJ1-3	CASPTGFPGNTIYF	TGTGCCAGCCCTACAGGTTTCCCTGGAAACACCATATATTTT
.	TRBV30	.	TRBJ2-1	CAWNAGRSYNEQFF	TGTGCCTGGAATGCGGGGAGATCCTACAATGAGCAGTTCTTC